This T cell receptor beta chain was sequenced in a study of T cell responses to AZD1222 COVID-19 vaccine. General study findings and limits: Donors, mostly white British, included more females; clonal diversity was possibly underestimated. Spike-wide coverage was observed for vaccine-associated CD4 TCRs, with dominant responses at 160-218 and 743-854.

The table came from immunoSEQ multiplex PCR; TCRdb's copy has only in-frame clones and leaves some out. This sample has fewer than 100,000 clones, with about 90% found just once. CDR1 is GTSNPN and CDR2 is SVGIG in the germline V gene (reference sequence). The CDR3 sequence is 13 residues long. Trimming took off 1 base at V and 5 bases at J, with 11 bases between the two ends. Details on this clone: The antigen is not known.

Source: peripheral blood, taken 28 days after the second AZD1222 dose. The source of this sequence is an adult who received the AZD1222 COVID-19 vaccine. V usage is TRBV30 and J usage is TRBJ1-2; maybe TRBD1 (5 bases). The CDR3 sequence is CAWSEDIAYGYTF. DNA for the CDR3: TGTGCCTGGAGTGAGGACATTGCTTATGGCTACACCTTC.